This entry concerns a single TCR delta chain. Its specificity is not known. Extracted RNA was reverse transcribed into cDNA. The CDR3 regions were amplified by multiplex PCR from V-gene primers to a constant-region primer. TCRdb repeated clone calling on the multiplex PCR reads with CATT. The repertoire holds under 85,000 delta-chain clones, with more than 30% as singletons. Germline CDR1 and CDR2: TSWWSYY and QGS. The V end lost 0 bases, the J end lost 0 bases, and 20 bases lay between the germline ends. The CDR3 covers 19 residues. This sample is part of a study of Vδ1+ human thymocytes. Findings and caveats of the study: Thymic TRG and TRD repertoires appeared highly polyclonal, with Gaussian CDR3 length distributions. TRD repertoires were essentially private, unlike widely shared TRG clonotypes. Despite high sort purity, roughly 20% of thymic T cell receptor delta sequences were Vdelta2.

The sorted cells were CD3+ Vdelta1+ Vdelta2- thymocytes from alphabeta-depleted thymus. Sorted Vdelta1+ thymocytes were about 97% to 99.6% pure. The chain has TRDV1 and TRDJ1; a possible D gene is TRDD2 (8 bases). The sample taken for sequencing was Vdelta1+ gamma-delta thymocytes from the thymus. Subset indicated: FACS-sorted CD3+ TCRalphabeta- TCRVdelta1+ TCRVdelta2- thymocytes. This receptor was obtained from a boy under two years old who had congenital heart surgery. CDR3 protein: CALGELFLRLGGYTDKLIF. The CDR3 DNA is TGTGCTCTTGGGGAACTCTTCCTACGCCTGGGGGGTTACACCGATAAACTCATCTTT.